Following are 5 T cell receptor beta chains from one sample sequenced in a study of T-cell memory formation after mild COVID-19. From the 5' RACE reads, TCRdb called clonotypes with MiXCR, one entry per CDR3 protein. The repertoire consists of 390,000 or so distinct CDR3 sequences, with 16% occurring once and the leading ten covering around a fifth. The sample consisted of PBMCs or a T cell subset sorted from them (not recorded which). These receptors originate from a man aged 18-30 years who had mild COVID-19 (a few samples of this study predate the infection). Cell type and time point are not known.

This rearrangement joins TRBV6-5 to TRBJ1-2, with 9 bases that match TRBD1. Germline V lookup: CDR1 MNHEY, CDR2 SVGAGI. The length of the CDR3 is 17 residues. Trimming took 7 bases from V and 0 from J; bases not matched to a gene: 12. The CDR3 region has the DNA TGTGCCAGCAAAGGGACCGGGACAGGGAGAGCTAACTATGGCTACACCTTC. This translates into CASKGTGTGRANYGYTF.

This clonotype was recorded a few times. The V call is TRBV6-2 or TRBV6-3, the J call TRBJ2-4; D unclear. This CDR3 region has 14 residues. Trimming left V 2 bases short and J 3 bases short, with 8 bases between. Germline V gene lookup returns CDR1 MNHEY and CDR2 SVGEGT. CDR3 nucleotides: TGTGCCAGCAGTTACCCCGACGGCAAAAACATTCAGTACTTC. Amino acids: CASSYPDGKNIQYF.

In this sample, this clonotype turned up a few times. The rearrangement links TRBV12-3 or TRBV12-4 to TRBJ2-7; no definite D call. The CDR3 sequence is 16 residues long. Trimming stripped 2 bases from V and 0 bases from J, with 14 bases between. Written as DNA, the CDR3 is TGTGCCAGCAGTTTATTTGGCACAGCGAGCTCCTACGAGCAGTACTTC. This translates into CASSLFGTASSYEQYF.

This clonotype was detected ten times or more. This chain links TRBV6-5 with TRBJ1-2; TRBD1 matches 7 bases. The V segment lost 6 bases and the J segment 4 bases; nucleotides outside the gene matches: 8. CDR1 and CDR2 (germline): MNHEY, SVGAGI. This CDR3 is 14 amino acids long. CDR3 region: CASSRYRGSYGYTF. The CDR3 DNA is TGTGCCAGCAGCCGATACAGGGGTAGCTATGGCTACACCTTC.

This clonotype was counted between two and nine times. This chain joins TRBV6-2 or TRBV6-3 and TRBJ2-2; D unclear. CDR3 size: 13 residues. V lost 5 bases and J 0 bases, leaving 4 bases between the germline ends. Germline V lookup: CDR1 MNHEY, CDR2 SVGEGT. The CDR3 spells CASSRANTGELFF. CDR3 sequence (DNA): TGTGCCAGCAGTAGGGCGAACACCGGGGAGCTGTTTTTT.